The 17 T cell receptor beta chains given below trace back to one sample, sequenced in a study of identifying expanded T cells in peripheral blood. Here immunoSEQ multiplex PCR was the method, and the copy in TCRdb shows in-frame clones only, minus some. In the table there are about 58,000 clones, about four fifths of which are singletons. Specimen: blood. The receptors were gathered from a person aged 18 to 70 in good health.

The rearrangement links TRBV5-1 to TRBJ1-2; D is perhaps TRBD1 (5 bases). V lost 0 bases, J lost 1 base, and 10 bases lay in between. CDR3 length equals 15 residues. Germline values: CDR1 SGHRS, CDR2 YFSETQ. The CDR3 DNA reads TGCGCCAGCAGCTTGGTTGCAGGGCATAACTATGGCTACACCTTC. Protein product: CASSLVAGHNYGYTF.

The chain links TRBV2 to TRBJ2-2; 10 bases align to TRBD2. J was trimmed by 4 bases and V by 6 bases; bases with no gene match: 20. CDR3 length equals 20 residues. CDR1 SNHLY and CDR2 FYNNEI come from the germline V gene. The DNA for the CDR3 is TGTGCCAGCAGCAAGGACACGGGACTAGCGAGACTAAGTGCCACCGGGGAGCTGTTTTTT. Amino acid sequence: CASSKDTGLARLSATGELFF.

The chain carries TRBV27 and TRBJ1-2, with 7 bases identical to TRBD1. The CDR3 length is 12 residues. Germline lookup yields CDR1 MNHEY and CDR2 SMNVEV (reference sequence). V lost 7 bases to trimming and J lost 7 bases; unmatched junction nucleotides: 6. The DNA for the CDR3 is TGTGCCAGCACCACGACAGGGCTTGGCTACACCTTC. It yields the protein CASTTTGLGYTF.

The chain is built from TRBV7-9 and TRBJ2-1, with D maybe TRBD2 (6 bases). V lost 3 bases and J 5 bases, leaving 11 bases between the germline ends. CDR1 SEHNR and CDR2 FQNEAQ come from the germline V gene (reference sequence). This CDR3 region has 14 residues. The CDR3 reads CASSFPSVHNEQFF. In DNA form, the CDR3 reads TGTGCCAGCAGCTTCCCTAGCGTCCACAATGAGCAGTTCTTC.

V is TRBV5-6 and J is TRBJ1-2; 11 bases are shared with TRBD1. Germline assignment: CDR1 SGHDT and CDR2 YYEEEE. This CDR3 spans 15 amino acids. V trimming: 4 bases; J trimming: 7 bases; junction bases outside the gene matches: 9. CDR3 sequence reads: CASSTGDRGFGGYTF. The CDR3 coding sequence is TGTGCCAGCAGCACCGGGGACAGGGGGTTTGGTGGCTACACCTTC.

The chain uses TRBV11-2 and TRBJ1-1, with a tentative D call TRBD1 (6 bases). This CDR3 contains 14 residues. V lost 5 bases, J lost 5 bases, and 15 bases lay in between. Looked up from germline, CDR1 is SGHAT and CDR2 is FQNNGV. CDR3 sequence (DNA): TGTGCCAGCAGCGTAACAGGGTATCGGACTGAAGCTTTCTTT. This codes for CASSVTGYRTEAFF.

This clone was counted once. This chain joins TRBV5-1 and TRBJ2-5; D not resolved. This CDR3 is built from 15 residues. With 4 bases removed from V and 2 bases from J, the gap between germline ends came to 15 bases. Germline CDR1 and CDR2: SGHRS and YFSETQ. The CDR3 reads CASSKDPIRQETQYF. The CDR3 bases are TGCGCCAGCAGCAAGGATCCGATTAGGCAAGAGACCCAGTACTTC.

This clone was picked up a small number of times. This chain joins TRBV2 and TRBJ2-7; D ambiguous. Germline V lookup: CDR1 SNHLY, CDR2 FYNNEI. The CDR3 consists of 12 residues. V dropped 6 bases and J dropped 2 bases, with 8 bases sitting between them. CDR3 amino acids: CASSIMAYEQYF. The CDR3 DNA reads TGTGCCAGCAGCATTATGGCCTACGAGCAGTACTTC.

This chain joins TRBV6-5 and TRBJ2-3; tentative D call: TRBD1 (5 bases). V was clipped by 6 bases and J by 5 bases, with 12 bases between them. Germline values: CDR1 MNHEY, CDR2 SVGAGI. This CDR3 contains 13 residues. As DNA, the CDR3 is TGTGCCAGCAGCGTAAGGGGTGAAGATACGCAGTATTTT. This encodes CASSVRGEDTQYF.

The chain carries TRBV10-3 and TRBJ1-1; D unclear. Germline CDR1 ENHRY, CDR2 SYGVKD. CDR3 length: 13 residues. Trimming left V 6 bases short and J 6 bases short, with 14 bases between. CDR3 protein: CAIRGGIEAEAFF. The CDR3 DNA is TGTGCCATCAGGGGTGGGATTGAAGCTGAAGCTTTCTTT.

The genes are TRBV30 and TRBJ2-3; D possibly corresponds to TRBD2 (5 bases). CDR3 length: 13 residues. The V and J ends lost 2 bases and 8 bases respectively, with 14 bases between them. CDR1 is GTSNPN and CDR2 is SVGIG in the germline V gene (reference sequence). The CDR3 sequence: CAWSPRGIRTQYF. The CDR3 DNA reads TGTGCCTGGAGTCCCCGAGGGATTCGTACGCAGTATTTT.

V is TRBV21-1 and J is TRBJ2-7; the table's D call, TRBD1, has no DNA check behind it. TRBV21-1 is a pseudogene. This CDR3 spans 15 amino acids. The CDR3 nucleotides are TGTGCCAGCAGCAAAAAGCGGACACAGGGCTACGAGCAGTACTTC. This gives the protein CASSKKRTQGYEQYF.

CDR3 sequence (DNA): TGTGCCAGCAGCTTAGGGGGCGGCGGGGGGCTCACAGATACGCAGTATTTT. This gives the protein CASSLGGGGGLTDTQYF. The chain joins TRBV7-2 to TRBJ2-3; the match to TRBD2 covers 8 bases. In germline, CDR1 is SGHTA, CDR2 FQGNSA. This CDR3 spans 17 amino acids. Losses at the gene ends were 1 base for V and 2 bases for J; bases not matched to a gene: 8.

This chain connects TRBV6-1 to TRBJ2-1; D gene uncertain. Germline V gene sequence: CDR1 MNHNS, CDR2 SASEGT. Deletions cut 8 bases from V and 6 bases from J, with 8 bases between. The CDR3 is 11 amino acids. The CDR3: CASANGNEQFF. In DNA, the CDR3 is TGTGCCAGCGCCAACGGCAATGAGCAGTTCTTC.

The CDR3: CASRGVRNMNTEAFF. The CDR3 DNA reads as TGTGCCAGCAGGGGGGTTCGAAACATGAACACTGAAGCTTTCTTT. V and J are TRBV9 and TRBJ1-1; a possible D gene is TRBD1 (5 bases). The V end lost 5 bases, the J end lost 0 bases, and 14 bases lay between the germline ends. CDR1 is SGDLS, CDR2 YYNGEE, per germline. The length of the CDR3 is 15 residues.

In DNA, the CDR3 is TGTGCCAGCAGCCGCCCGGTGTCCACAGATACGCAGTATTTT. Translated: CASSRPVSTDTQYF. The chain links TRBV5-6 to TRBJ2-3; unclear D gene. CDR3 length: 14 residues. Per the germline V gene, CDR1 is SGHDT and CDR2 is YYEEEE. Between the trimmed V and J ends, which lost 4 bases and 2 bases, there was a span of 11 bases.

The rearrangement links TRBV19 to TRBJ2-2, with 7 bases identical to TRBD1. This CDR3 spans 15 amino acids. Germline CDR1 is LNHDA and CDR2 is SQIVND (reference sequence). V shed 4 bases and J 1 base; nucleotides not matched to a gene: 3. The CDR3 protein is CASSTRTGNTGELFF. CDR3 DNA sequence: TGTGCCAGTAGTACTCGGACAGGGAACACCGGGGAGCTGTTTTTT.